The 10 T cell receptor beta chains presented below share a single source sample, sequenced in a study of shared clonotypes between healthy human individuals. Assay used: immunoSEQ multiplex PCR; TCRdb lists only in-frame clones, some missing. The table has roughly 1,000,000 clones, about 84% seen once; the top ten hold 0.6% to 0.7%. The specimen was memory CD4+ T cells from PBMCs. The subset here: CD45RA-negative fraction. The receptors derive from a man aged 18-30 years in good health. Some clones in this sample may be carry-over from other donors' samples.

CDR3 sequence (DNA): TGTGCCAGCAGCCCGTTACAGGGGGAGGGAAATCAGCCCCAGCATTTT. Translated, it gives CASSPLQGEGNQPQHF. The chain carries TRBV5-4 and TRBJ1-5, with 8 nucleotides matching TRBD1. The V segment lost 4 bases and the J segment 4 bases; nucleotides outside the gene matches: 10. The CDR3 length is 16 residues. The germline V gene has CDR1 SGHNT and CDR2 YYREEE (reference sequence).

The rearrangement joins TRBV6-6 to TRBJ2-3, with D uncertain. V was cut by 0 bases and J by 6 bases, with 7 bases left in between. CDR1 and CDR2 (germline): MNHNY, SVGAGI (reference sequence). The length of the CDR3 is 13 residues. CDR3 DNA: TGTGCCAGCAGTTACTCAAGTTGGGATACGCAGTATTTT. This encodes CASSYSSWDTQYF.

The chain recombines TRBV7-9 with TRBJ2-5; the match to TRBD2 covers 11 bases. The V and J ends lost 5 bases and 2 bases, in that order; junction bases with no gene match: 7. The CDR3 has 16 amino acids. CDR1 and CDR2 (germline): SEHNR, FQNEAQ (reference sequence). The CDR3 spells CASSRTGTSGQETQYF. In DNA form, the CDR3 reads TGTGCCAGCAGCCGAACAGGGACTAGCGGACAAGAGACCCAGTACTTC.

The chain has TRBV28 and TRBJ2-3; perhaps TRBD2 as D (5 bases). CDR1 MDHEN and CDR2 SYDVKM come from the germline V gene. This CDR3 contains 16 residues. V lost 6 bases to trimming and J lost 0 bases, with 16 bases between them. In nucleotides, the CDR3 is TGTGCCAGCAGCCTAGGGCTAGCAGTCAGCACAGATACGCAGTATTTT. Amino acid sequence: CASSLGLAVSTDTQYF.

CDR3 in amino acids: CASSAPGSYEQYF. The CDR3 coding sequence is TGTGCCAGCAGCGCGCCTGGTTCCTACGAGCAGTACTTC. The V and J genes are TRBV9 and TRBJ2-7; D gene unclear. Trimming cost V 3 bases and J 1 base, with 8 bases left between them. CDR1 is SGDLS, CDR2 YYNGEE, per germline. The length of the CDR3 is 13 residues.

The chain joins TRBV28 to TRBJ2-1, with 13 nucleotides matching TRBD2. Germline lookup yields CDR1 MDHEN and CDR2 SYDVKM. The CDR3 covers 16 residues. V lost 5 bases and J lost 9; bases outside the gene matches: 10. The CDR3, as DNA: TGTGCCAGCAGTGATATTCGGACTAGCGGGAGCCGTGAGCAGTTCTTC. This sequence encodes CASSDIRTSGSREQFF.

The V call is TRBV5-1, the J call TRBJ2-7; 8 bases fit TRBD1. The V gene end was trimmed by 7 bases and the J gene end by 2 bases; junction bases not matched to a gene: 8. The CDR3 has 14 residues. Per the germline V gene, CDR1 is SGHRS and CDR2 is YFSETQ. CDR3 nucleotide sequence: TGCGCCAGCGGACAGGGCTCCGGAACCTACGAGCAGTACTTC. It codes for CASGQGSGTYEQYF.

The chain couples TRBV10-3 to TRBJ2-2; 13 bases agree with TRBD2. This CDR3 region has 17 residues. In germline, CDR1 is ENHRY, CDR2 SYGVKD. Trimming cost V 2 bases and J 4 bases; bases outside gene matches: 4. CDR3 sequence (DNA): TGTGCCATCAGTGAGCCAAGACTAGCGGGAGGCACCGGGGAGCTGTTTTTT. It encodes CAISEPRLAGGTGELFF.

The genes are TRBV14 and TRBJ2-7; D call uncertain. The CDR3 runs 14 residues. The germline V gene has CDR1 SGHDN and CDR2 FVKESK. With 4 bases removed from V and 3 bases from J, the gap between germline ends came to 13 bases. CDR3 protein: CASSPHLNSYEQYF. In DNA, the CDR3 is TGTGCCAGCAGCCCCCACCTTAATAGCTACGAGCAGTACTTC. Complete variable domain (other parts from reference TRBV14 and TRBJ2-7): EAGVTQFPSHSVIEKGQTVTLRCDPISGHDNLYWYRRVMGKEIKFLLHFVKESKQDESGMPNNRFLAERTGGTYSTLKVQPAELEDSGVYFCASSPHLNSYEQYFGPGTRLTVT.

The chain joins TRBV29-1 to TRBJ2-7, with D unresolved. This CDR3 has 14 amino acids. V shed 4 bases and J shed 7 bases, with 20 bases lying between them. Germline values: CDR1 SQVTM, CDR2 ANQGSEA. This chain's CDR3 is CSVGSMAVGREQYF. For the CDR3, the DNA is TGCAGCGTTGGTTCTATGGCGGTAGGTCGGGAGCAGTACTTC.